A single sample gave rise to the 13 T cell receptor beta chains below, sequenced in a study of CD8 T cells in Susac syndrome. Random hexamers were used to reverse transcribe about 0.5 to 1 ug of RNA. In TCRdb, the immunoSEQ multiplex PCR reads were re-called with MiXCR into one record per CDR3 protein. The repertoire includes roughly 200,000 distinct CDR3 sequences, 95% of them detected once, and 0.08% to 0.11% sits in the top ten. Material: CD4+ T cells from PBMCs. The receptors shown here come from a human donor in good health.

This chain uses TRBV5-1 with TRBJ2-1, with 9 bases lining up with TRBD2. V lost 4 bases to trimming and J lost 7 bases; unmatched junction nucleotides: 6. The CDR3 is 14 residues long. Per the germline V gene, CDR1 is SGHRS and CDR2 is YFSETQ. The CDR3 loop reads CASSLRAGGNEQFF. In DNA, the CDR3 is TGCGCCAGCAGCCTCCGAGCGGGGGGTAATGAGCAGTTCTTC.

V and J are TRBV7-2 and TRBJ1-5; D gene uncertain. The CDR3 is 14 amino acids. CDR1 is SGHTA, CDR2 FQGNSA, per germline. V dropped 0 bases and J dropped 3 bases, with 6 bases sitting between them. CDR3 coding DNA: TGTGCCAGCAGCTTAGCCAGCGACAATCAGCCCCAGCATTTT. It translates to CASSLASDNQPQHF.

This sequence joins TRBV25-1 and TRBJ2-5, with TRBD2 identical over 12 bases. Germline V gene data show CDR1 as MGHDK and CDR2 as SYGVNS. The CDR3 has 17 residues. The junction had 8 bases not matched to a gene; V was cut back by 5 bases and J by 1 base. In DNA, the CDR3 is TGTGCCAGCAGTATACTAGCGGGAGGAGGTTCCCAAGAGACCCAGTACTTC. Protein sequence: CASSILAGGGSQETQYF.

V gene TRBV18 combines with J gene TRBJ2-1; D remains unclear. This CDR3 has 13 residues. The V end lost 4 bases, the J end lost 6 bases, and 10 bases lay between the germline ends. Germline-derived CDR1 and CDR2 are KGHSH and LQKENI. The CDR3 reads CASSRLETNEQFF. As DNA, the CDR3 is TGTGCCAGCTCACGGCTAGAAACCAATGAGCAGTTCTTC.

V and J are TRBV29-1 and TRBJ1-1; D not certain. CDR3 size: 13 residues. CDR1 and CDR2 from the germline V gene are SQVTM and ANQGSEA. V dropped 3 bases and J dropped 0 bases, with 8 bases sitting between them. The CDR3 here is CSVEVLMNTEAFF. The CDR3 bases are TGCAGCGTTGAGGTGCTCATGAACACTGAAGCTTTCTTT.

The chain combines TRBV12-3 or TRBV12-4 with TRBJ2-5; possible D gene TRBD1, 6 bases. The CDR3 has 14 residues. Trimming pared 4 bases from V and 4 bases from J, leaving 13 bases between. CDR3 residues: CASSSTSQGETQYF. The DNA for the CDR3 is TGTGCCAGCAGTTCCACCTCACAGGGAGAGACCCAGTACTTC.

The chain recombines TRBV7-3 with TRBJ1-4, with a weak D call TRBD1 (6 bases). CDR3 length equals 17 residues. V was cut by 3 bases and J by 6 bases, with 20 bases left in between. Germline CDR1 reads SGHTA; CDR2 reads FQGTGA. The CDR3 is CASSFGQKPLGDEKLFF. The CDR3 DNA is TGTGCCAGCAGCTTTGGACAGAAACCGCTTGGCGATGAAAAACTGTTTTTT.

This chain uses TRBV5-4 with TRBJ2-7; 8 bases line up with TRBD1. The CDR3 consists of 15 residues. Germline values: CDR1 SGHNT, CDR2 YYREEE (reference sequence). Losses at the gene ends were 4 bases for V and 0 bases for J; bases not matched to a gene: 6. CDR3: CASSAGQGSSYEQYV. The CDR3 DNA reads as TGTGCCAGCAGCGCCGGACAGGGCAGCTCCTACGAGCAGTACGTC.

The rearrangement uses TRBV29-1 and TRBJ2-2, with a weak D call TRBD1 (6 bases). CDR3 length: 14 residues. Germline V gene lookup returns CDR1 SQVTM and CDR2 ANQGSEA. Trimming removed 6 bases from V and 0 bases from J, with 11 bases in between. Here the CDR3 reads CSVVGAANTGELFF. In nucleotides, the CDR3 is TGCAGCGTAGTGGGGGCGGCGAACACCGGGGAGCTGTTTTTT.

DNA of the CDR3: TGTGCCAGCAGTGAATATCAGAACACTGAAGCTTTCTTT. This codes for CASSEYQNTEAFF. This rearrangement joins TRBV25-1 to TRBJ1-1; D not certain. The CDR3 totals 13 residues. CDR1 and CDR2 (germline): MGHDK, SYGVNS. V lost 0 bases, J lost 1 base, and 3 bases lay in between. The variable domain in full, completed from reference TRBV25-1 and TRBJ1-1, reads EADIYQTPRYLVIGTGKKITLECSQTMGHDKMYWYQQDPGMELHLIHYSYGVNSTEKGDLSSESTVSRIRTEHFPLTLESARPSHTSQYLCASSEYQNTEAFFGQGTRLTVV.

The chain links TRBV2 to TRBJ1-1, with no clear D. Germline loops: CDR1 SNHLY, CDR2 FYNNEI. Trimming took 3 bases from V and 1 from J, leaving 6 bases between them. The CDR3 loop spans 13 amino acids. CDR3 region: CASSDGENTEAFF. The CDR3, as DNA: TGTGCCAGCAGTGACGGGGAGAACACTGAAGCTTTCTTT.

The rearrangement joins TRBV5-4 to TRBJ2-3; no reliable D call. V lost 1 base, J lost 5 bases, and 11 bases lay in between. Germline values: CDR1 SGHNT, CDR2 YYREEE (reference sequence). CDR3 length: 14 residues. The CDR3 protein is CASSLISVGDTQYF. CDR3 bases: TGTGCCAGCAGCTTGATTTCGGTGGGAGATACGCAGTATTTT.

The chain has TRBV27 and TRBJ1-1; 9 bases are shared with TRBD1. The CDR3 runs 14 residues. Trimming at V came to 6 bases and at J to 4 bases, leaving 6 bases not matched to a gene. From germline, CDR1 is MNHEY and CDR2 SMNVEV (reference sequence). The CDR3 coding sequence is TGTGCCAGCAGACCCTGGGACAGGGTCACTGAAGCTTTCTTT. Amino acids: CASRPWDRVTEAFF.